The 29 T cell receptor beta chains presented below share a single source sample, sequenced in a study of CD8 T cells in acute hepatitis C reinfection. The protocol was immunoSEQ multiplex PCR, while the TCRdb copy is restricted to in-frame clones and leaves out a portion. The sample contains 30,000 to 40,000 clones, about 86% of which appear only once. Noted time point: naive CD8 control sorted from an acute-time-point sample. What was sequenced was naive CD8+ T cells from PBMCs. The receptors here all came from a man aged 25 to 40 with chronic hepatitis C.

The chain couples TRBV19 to TRBJ1-1; no firm D call. CDR3 size: 12 residues. Germline assignment: CDR1 LNHDA and CDR2 SQIVND (reference sequence). V gave up 10 bases and J gave up 2 bases, with 11 bases separating them. CDR3 sequence reads: CATRMGNTEAFF. CDR3 DNA: TGTGCCACTCGAATGGGAAACACTGAAGCTTTCTTT.

The chain employs TRBV18 and TRBJ2-5; no clear D gene. The V and J ends lost 1 base and 1 base respectively, with 7 bases between them. CDR1 is KGHSH, CDR2 LQKENI, per germline. The CDR3 has 14 amino acids. CDR3 coding DNA: TGTGCCAGCTCACCACGTCAGACCCAAGAGACCCAGTACTTC. Amino acids: CASSPRQTQETQYF. Complete variable domain (other parts from reference TRBV18 and TRBJ2-5): NAGVMQNPRHLVRRRGQEARLRCSPMKGHSHVYWYRQLPEEGLKFMVYLQKENIIDESGMPKERFSAEFPKEGPSILRIQQVVRGDSAAYFCASSPRQTQETQYFGPGTRLLVL.

V is TRBV4-1 and J is TRBJ2-7; TRBD1 aligns across 8 bases. Per germline, CDR1 MGHRA and CDR2 YSYEKL. V lost 4 bases, J lost 3 bases, and 2 bases stayed unmatched. There are 13 residues in the CDR3. The CDR3 sequence is CASSLGQGYEQYF. The CDR3 DNA reads as TGCGCCAGCAGCCTAGGACAGGGCTACGAGCAGTACTTC.

The chain employs TRBV5-4 and TRBJ2-7; tentatively, D is TRBD1 (5 bases). V was clipped by 0 bases and J by 0 bases, with 22 bases between them. CDR1 is SGHNT, CDR2 YYREEE, per germline (reference sequence). The CDR3 has 19 amino acids. This chain's CDR3 is CASSLAPVDRTGRSYEQYF. The CDR3 bases are TGTGCCAGCAGCTTGGCCCCGGTAGACAGAACAGGCCGCTCCTACGAGCAGTACTTC.

This chain links TRBV19 with TRBJ2-7; D unresolved. Germline-derived CDR1 and CDR2 are LNHDA and SQIVND (reference sequence). This CDR3 has 12 amino acids. V was shortened by 4 bases and J by 4 bases, with 8 bases between the two germline ends. The CDR3 loop reads CASSTESYEQYF. The CDR3 bases are TGTGCCAGTAGTACTGAATCTTACGAGCAGTACTTC.

Only a few counts were recorded for this clone. The rearrangement joins TRBV13 to TRBJ1-1, with D possibly matching TRBD1 (6 bases). Germline values: CDR1 PRHDT, CDR2 FYEKMQ (reference sequence). Trimming removed 1 base at V and 1 base at J, with 10 bases between. CDR3 length equals 15 residues. The chain's CDR3 is CASSLAETGNTEAFF. CDR3 in DNA: TGTGCCAGCAGCTTAGCCGAGACAGGGAACACTGAAGCTTTCTTT.

Comments on this clone: The same CDR3 arises from other DNA sequences in this sample as well. The gene calls are TRBV19 and TRBJ2-7; 9 positions agree with TRBD2. Germline CDR1 reads LNHDA; CDR2 reads SQIVND (reference sequence). CDR3 length equals 14 residues. Losses at the gene ends were 4 bases for V and 0 bases for J; bases not matched to a gene: 1. The CDR3 sequence is CASSSSGSSYEQYF. DNA for the CDR3: TGTGCCAGTAGTAGTAGCGGGAGCTCCTACGAGCAGTACTTC.

V gene TRBV10-3 combines with J gene TRBJ1-2; 8 nucleotides match TRBD1. Trimming cost V 10 bases and J 1 base; bases outside gene matches: 5. The CDR3 runs to 13 residues. Germline CDR1 reads ENHRY; CDR2 reads SYGVKD. CDR3 sequence (DNA): TGTGCCACCATGGACAGGGATAACTATGGCTACACCTTC. Translation gives CATMDRDNYGYTF.

The genes are TRBV27 and TRBJ1-1; weak D call: TRBD1 (6 bases). This CDR3 has 15 residues. The V gene's germline CDR1 is MNHEY and CDR2 SMNVEV (reference sequence). V shed 3 bases and J shed 1 base, with 12 bases lying between them. The CDR3 is CASSFNGGANTEAFF. CDR3 DNA sequence: TGTGCCAGCAGTTTCAATGGGGGGGCGAACACTGAAGCTTTCTTT.

The table lists this clone with a count of one. The rearrangement joins TRBV5-5 to TRBJ2-5; D is unclear. CDR3 length equals 17 residues. Trimming shortened V by 0 bases and J by 1 base, and 16 bases separated the two germline ends. Germline-derived CDR1 and CDR2 are SGHKS and YYEKEE (reference sequence). DNA of the CDR3: TGTGCCAGCAGCTTGGCCCCGGGCAGCATTATCCAAGAGACCCAGTACTTC. This sequence encodes CASSLAPGSIIQETQYF.

The chain carries TRBV27 and TRBJ2-7; 7 bases align to TRBD2. This CDR3 spans 13 amino acids. Trimming took 8 bases from V and 2 from J; bases not matched to a gene: 6. Germline assignment: CDR1 MNHEY and CDR2 SMNVEV (reference sequence). The CDR3 region has the DNA TGTGCCAGCTCCCGCGGGAGTACCTACGAGCAGTACTTC. Translated, it gives CASSRGSTYEQYF.

This chain connects TRBV5-5 to TRBJ1-1, with D uncertain. Per the germline V gene, CDR1 is SGHKS and CDR2 is YYEKEE (reference sequence). CDR3 length: 15 amino acids. Trimming left V 0 bases short and J 0 bases short, with 9 bases between. In DNA form, the CDR3 reads TGTGCCAGCAGCTTGGACCGGCGTATGAACACTGAAGCTTTCTTT. This codes for CASSLDRRMNTEAFF.

V usage is TRBV7-9 and J usage is TRBJ2-5, with TRBD1 as a possible D gene (6 bases). CDR1 is SEHNR, CDR2 FQNEAQ, per germline (reference sequence). The CDR3 has 12 residues. The V end was cut by 5 bases, the J end by 11 bases, with 15 bases between. The CDR3 nucleotides read TGTGCCAGCAGCCAGGCAGGGGACAAACAGTACTTC. Translation gives CASSQAGDKQYF.

The V gene is TRBV9, the J gene TRBJ2-3, with 7 bases fitting TRBD1. V lost 7 bases and J lost 2; bases outside the gene matches: 4. The CDR3 extends over 13 amino acids. Germline V gives CDR1 SGDLS, CDR2 YYNGEE. DNA for the CDR3: TGTGCCAGCGGGGACAGTTACACAGATACGCAGTATTTT. It codes for CASGDSYTDTQYF.

The V gene is TRBV7-2, the J gene TRBJ2-4; D is undetermined. Germline CDR1 SGHTA, CDR2 FQGNSA. This CDR3 has 19 amino acids. The germline V and J ends were trimmed by 4 bases and 1 base, with 23 bases remaining between them. CDR3 residues: CASSSPVGFHFGAKNIQYF. The CDR3 nucleotides read TGTGCCAGCAGCTCCCCGGTGGGTTTTCACTTCGGGGCCAAAAACATTCAGTACTTC. The full variable domain, with the rest looked up from reference TRBV7-2 and TRBJ2-4, is GAGVSQSPSNKVTEKGKDVELRCDPISGHTALYWYRQSLGQGLEFLIYFQGNSAPDKSGLPSDRFSAERTGGSVSTLTIQRTQQEDSAVYLCASSSPVGFHFGAKNIQYFGAGTRLSVL.

The chain is built from TRBV5-1 and TRBJ2-1; D unclear. With 0 bases removed from V and 8 bases from J, the gap between germline ends came to 6 bases. The CDR3 is 12 amino acids. From germline, CDR1 is SGHRS and CDR2 YFSETQ. CDR3 DNA sequence: TGCGCCAGCAGCTTGGATGGCTATGAGCAGTTCTTC. Protein: CASSLDGYEQFF.

This sequence joins TRBV5-1 and TRBJ2-5; TRBD1 aligns across 7 bases. CDR1 is SGHRS and CDR2 is YFSETQ in the germline V gene. With V trimmed by 3 bases and J by 1 base, 3 bases remained unmatched. The CDR3 has 14 amino acids. CDR3 amino acids: CASSWRTGQETQYF. The CDR3 nucleotides read TGCGCCAGCAGCTGGAGGACAGGCCAAGAGACCCAGTACTTC.

The rearrangement uses TRBV9 and TRBJ2-1; 9 positions agree with TRBD1. Losses at the gene ends were 3 bases for V and 7 bases for J; bases not matched to a gene: 11. CDR3 length: 16 residues. Germline V gene sequence: CDR1 SGDLS, CDR2 YYNGEE. The DNA of the CDR3 is TGTGCCAGCAGCGGCCCCGGGACAGGGATCACAAATGAGCAGTTCTTC. It codes for CASSGPGTGITNEQFF.

The chain is built from TRBV7-2 and TRBJ2-7; 11 positions agree with TRBD1. Per germline, CDR1 SGHTA and CDR2 FQGNSA. The J segment lost 1 base and the V segment lost 5 bases, leaving 7 bases of the junction unmatched. The CDR3 is made up of 16 amino acids. The CDR3 spells CASSRGGQGASYEQYF. The CDR3 nucleotides read TGTGCCAGCAGCCGGGGAGGACAGGGGGCTTCCTACGAGCAGTACTTC.

The V call is TRBV11-2, the J call TRBJ1-5; D is uncertain. Germline CDR1 reads SGHAT; CDR2 reads FQNNGV. V was pared by 6 bases and J by 5 bases, with 17 bases between. This CDR3 comprises 15 residues. As DNA, the CDR3 is TGTGCCAGCAGACCACCCGATACAGTGGATCAGCCCCAGCATTTT. This sequence encodes CASRPPDTVDQPQHF.

The chain recombines TRBV10-3 with TRBJ2-2; no clear D gene. V lost 2 bases and J lost 6, with 4 bases in between. CDR3 length: 12 residues. Germline CDR1 ENHRY, CDR2 SYGVKD. Here the CDR3 reads CAISEDAGELFF. CDR3 nucleotides: TGTGCCATCAGTGAGGATGCCGGGGAGCTGTTTTTT.

The V gene is TRBV12-5, the J gene TRBJ2-3, with D perhaps TRBD2 (5 bases). V was trimmed by 2 bases and J by 1 base, leaving 13 bases between them. The CDR3 is 16 residues long. The germline gives CDR1 LGHNT, CDR2 FRNRAP. The CDR3 protein is CASGLIRELGTDTQYF. The CDR3 DNA is TGTGCTAGTGGTTTGATCCGGGAATTAGGCACAGATACGCAGTATTTT.

The J gene is TRBJ2-7, the V gene TRBV10-3, with 8 bases matching TRBD2. The germline gives CDR1 ENHRY, CDR2 SYGVKD. Germline trimming cut 9 bases from V and 1 base from J; bases unmatched to any gene: 2. This CDR3 has 12 residues. The CDR3 protein is CAILAESYEQYF. In nucleotides, the CDR3 is TGTGCCATACTAGCGGAGTCCTACGAGCAGTACTTC.

The rearrangement uses TRBV27 and TRBJ2-7, with D unresolved. Trimming took 0 bases from V and 4 from J, leaving 7 bases between them. The length of the CDR3 is 13 residues. Germline V gives CDR1 MNHEY, CDR2 SMNVEV (reference sequence). This CDR3 is CASSLSNGYEQYF. In DNA, the CDR3 is TGTGCCAGCAGTTTATCGAATGGTTACGAGCAGTACTTC.

The chain couples TRBV11-2 to TRBJ1-5, with D hard to call. Germline V gene sequence: CDR1 SGHAT, CDR2 FQNNGV. The germline V and J ends were trimmed by 2 bases and 1 base, with 12 bases remaining between them. The CDR3 is 16 residues long. The DNA for the CDR3 is TGTGCCAGCAGCTTATCTCCTGAGTTAAGCAATCAGCCCCAGCATTTT. As protein: CASSLSPELSNQPQHF.

The chain is built from TRBV6-1 and TRBJ2-7, with a possible D match to TRBD2 (5 bases). CDR1 is MNHNS, CDR2 SASEGT, per germline. V was cut by 11 bases and J by 0 bases, with 11 bases left in between. This CDR3 region has 12 residues. The CDR3 protein is CAGLGSSYEQYF. As DNA, the CDR3 is TGTGCCGGCCTAGGGAGCTCCTACGAGCAGTACTTC.

This sequence joins TRBV11-3 and TRBJ2-7, with D tentatively TRBD1 or TRBD2 (5 bases each). The CDR3 consists of 19 residues. The germline gives CDR1 SGHNT, CDR2 YENEEA. V lost 0 bases and J 5 bases, leaving 26 bases between the germline ends. CDR3 residues: CASSLDWTVGAGAINEQYF. CDR3 nucleotide sequence: TGTGCCAGCAGCTTAGACTGGACGGTCGGAGCCGGGGCCATCAACGAGCAGTACTTC.

The V gene is TRBV4-1, the J gene TRBJ1-1; D unresolved. From germline, CDR1 is MGHRA and CDR2 YSYEKL. V dropped 0 bases and J dropped 2 bases, with 10 bases sitting between them. The CDR3 has 15 amino acids. The CDR3 region has the DNA TGCGCCAGCAGCCAAGACCCCGGTGCAAACACTGAAGCTTTCTTT. Protein product: CASSQDPGANTEAFF.

V gene TRBV19 combines with J gene TRBJ2-5; TRBD1 agrees at 8 bases. Near its end, the DNA agrees better with TRBJ2-7, so the J call may be wrong. Germline CDR1 and CDR2: LNHDA and SQIVND (reference sequence). The CDR3 is made up of 13 amino acids. CDR3 bases: TGTGCCAGTAGAAGACAGGGGAACAACGAGCAGTACTTC. Protein product: CASRRQGNNEQYF.